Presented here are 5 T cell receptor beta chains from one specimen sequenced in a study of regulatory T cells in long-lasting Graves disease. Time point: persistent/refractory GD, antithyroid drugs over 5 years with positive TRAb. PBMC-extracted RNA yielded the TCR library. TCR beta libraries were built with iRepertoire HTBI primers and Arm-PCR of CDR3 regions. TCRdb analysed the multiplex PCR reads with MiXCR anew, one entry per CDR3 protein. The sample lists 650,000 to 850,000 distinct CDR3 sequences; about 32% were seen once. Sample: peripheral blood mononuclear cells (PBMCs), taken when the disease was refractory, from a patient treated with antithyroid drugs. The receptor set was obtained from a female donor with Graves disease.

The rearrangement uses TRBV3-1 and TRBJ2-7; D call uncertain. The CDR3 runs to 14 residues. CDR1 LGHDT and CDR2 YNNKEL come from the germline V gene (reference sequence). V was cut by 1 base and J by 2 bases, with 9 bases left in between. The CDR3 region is CASSQAPRAYEQYF. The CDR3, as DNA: TGTGCCAGCAGCCAAGCGCCAAGGGCCTACGAGCAGTACTTC.

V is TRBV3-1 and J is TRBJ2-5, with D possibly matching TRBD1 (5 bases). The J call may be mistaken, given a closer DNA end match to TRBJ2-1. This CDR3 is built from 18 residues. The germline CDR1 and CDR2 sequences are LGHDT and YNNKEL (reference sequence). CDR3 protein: CASSQGPGAADPYNEQFF. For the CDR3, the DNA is TGTGCCAGCAGCCAAGGCCCTGGGGCGGCGGACCCCTACAATGAGCAGTTCTTC.

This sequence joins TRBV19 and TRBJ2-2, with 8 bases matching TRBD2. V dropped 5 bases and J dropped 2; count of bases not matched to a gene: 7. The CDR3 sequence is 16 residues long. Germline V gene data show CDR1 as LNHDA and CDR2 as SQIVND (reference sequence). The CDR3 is CASSSRTSRNTGELFF. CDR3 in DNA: TGTGCCAGTAGTTCCCGGACTAGCCGTAACACCGGGGAGCTGTTTTTT.

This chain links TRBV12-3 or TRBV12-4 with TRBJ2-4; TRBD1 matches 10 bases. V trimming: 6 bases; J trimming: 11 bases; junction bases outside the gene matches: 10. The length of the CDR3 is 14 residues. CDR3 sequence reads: CASSGTGVTRVQYF. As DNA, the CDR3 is TGTGCCAGCAGCGGGACAGGGGTTACGAGGGTTCAGTACTTC.

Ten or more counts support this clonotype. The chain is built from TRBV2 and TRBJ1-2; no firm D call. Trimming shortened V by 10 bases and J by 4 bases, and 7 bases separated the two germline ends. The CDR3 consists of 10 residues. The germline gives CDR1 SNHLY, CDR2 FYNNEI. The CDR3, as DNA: TGTGCCACTGAAGCCTATGGCTACACCTTC. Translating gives CATEAYGYTF.